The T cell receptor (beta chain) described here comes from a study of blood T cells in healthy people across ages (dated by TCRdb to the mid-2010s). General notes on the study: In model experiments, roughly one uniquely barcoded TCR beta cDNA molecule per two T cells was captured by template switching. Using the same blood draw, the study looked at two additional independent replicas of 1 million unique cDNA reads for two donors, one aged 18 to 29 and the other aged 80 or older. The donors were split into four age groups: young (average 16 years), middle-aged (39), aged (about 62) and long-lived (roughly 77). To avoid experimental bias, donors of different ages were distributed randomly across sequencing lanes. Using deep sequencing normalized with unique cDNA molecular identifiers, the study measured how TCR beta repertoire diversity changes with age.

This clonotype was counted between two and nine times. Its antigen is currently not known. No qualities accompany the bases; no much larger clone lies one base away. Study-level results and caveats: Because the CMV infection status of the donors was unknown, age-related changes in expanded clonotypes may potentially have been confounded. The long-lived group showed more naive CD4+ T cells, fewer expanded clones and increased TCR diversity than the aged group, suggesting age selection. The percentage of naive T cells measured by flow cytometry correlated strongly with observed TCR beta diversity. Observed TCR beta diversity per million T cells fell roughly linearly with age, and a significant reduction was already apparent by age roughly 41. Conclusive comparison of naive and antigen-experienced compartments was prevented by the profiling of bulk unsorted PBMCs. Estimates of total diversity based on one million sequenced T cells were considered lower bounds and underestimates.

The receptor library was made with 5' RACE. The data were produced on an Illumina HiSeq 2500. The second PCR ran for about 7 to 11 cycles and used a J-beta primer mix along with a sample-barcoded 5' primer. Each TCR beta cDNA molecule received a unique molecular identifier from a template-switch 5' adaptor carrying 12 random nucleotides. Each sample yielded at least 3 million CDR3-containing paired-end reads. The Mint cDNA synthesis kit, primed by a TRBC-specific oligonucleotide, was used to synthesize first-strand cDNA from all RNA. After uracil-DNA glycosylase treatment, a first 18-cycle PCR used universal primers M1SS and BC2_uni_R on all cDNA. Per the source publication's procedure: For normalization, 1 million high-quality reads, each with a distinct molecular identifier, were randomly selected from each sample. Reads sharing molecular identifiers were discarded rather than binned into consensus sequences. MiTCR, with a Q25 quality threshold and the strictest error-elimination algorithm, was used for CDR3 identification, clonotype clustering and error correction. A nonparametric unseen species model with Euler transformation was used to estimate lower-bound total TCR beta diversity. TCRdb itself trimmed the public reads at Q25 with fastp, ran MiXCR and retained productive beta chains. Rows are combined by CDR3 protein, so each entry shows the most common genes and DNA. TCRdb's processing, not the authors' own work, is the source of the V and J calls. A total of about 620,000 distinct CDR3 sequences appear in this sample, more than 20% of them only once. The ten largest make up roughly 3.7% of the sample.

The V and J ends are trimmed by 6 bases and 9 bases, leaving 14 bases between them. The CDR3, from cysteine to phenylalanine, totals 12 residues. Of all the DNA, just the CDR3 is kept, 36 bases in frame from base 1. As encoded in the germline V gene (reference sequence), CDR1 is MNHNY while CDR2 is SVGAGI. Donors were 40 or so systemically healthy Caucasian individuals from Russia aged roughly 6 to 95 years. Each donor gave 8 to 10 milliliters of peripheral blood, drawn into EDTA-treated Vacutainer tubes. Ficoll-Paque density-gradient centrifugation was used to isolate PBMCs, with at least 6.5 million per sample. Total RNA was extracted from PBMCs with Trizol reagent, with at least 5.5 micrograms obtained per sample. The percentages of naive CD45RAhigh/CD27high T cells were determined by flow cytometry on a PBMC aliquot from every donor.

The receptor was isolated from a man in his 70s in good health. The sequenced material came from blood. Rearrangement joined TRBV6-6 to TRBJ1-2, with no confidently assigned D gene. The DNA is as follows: TGTGCCAGCAGCCCCCAAGGCCGCAGCTACACCTTC. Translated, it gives CASSPQGRSYTF.